This TCR beta chain was retrieved from a study of blood T cell repertoires in COVID-19 (dated by TCRdb to 2019 to 2021). Regarding the study in general: Samples covering the acute and convalescent phases of COVID-19 were provided by collaborators in the United States, Italy and Spain. The prospective study material was composed of cDNA or gDNA derived from T cells, B-cell-depleted T cells, or PBMCs. Subjects who had been exposed to COVID-19, were actively infected with it, or had recovered from it provided the deeply sampled blood TCRbeta repertoires that made up the dataset. The repertoires were released in a freely available public database meant as a resource for research on the immune response to SARS-CoV-2. Samples came from the ongoing ImmuneRACE study (first 160 participants) plus 1,254 subjects from 6 global collaborators. Nearly every sample came with metadata listing a de-identified subject ID, COVID-19 status, age in years and sex. Where available, HLA class I and class II types were obtained from metadata supplied by the sample provider rather than from assay-based typing.

TCRbeta CDR3 regions were amplified from genomic DNA using the immunoSEQ Assay, a bias-controlled multiplex PCR. Under the source paper's analysis protocol: Within the assay, amplification of reference gene primers was used to estimate how many nucleated cells each sample contained. To quantify the absolute abundance of each unique TCRbeta CDR3 rearrangement, sequence reads were collapsed and filtered. Productive Simpson clonality was computed per sample as the square root of Simpson's diversity index over productive rearrangements. Imported from immuneACCESS, the table was reduced by TCRdb to in-frame sequences with V and J called. These copies leave out some clones; in studies compared against another copy, an unresolved V gene accounts for under half, and the cause of the remainder is not known. The DNA gave D and trimming, while V, J and clone size come from that table. This sample gives 250,000 to 350,000 clones in total; roughly 82% of them show up just once. Around 1.5% of the sample is held by the ten biggest clonotypes.

Summary of the overall study and its limitations: The amount of clinical and demographic metadata varied by source and participant and was provided uncurated.

The collaborating institutions used their own protocols to collect whole blood in K2EDTA tubes. For TCRbeta analysis, collaborators shipped samples as frozen whole blood, isolated PBMCs, or DNA extracted from either of those sample types. Compared with germline, V lacks 1 base and J lacks 0 bases; bases without a gene match: 5. Looking up the germline V gene yields CDR1 KGHDR and CDR2 SFDVKD. The CDR3, cysteine through phenylalanine, is 17 amino acids long. The DNA shown is the 51-base CDR3, in frame from base 1. Details on this clone: Its antigen is still unknown. No per-base quality is available; no much larger clone lies one base away.

Sequencing was carried out using peripheral blood. The chain links TRBV24-1 with TRBJ2-3, and 8 junction bases match TRBD2. The clonotype originates from a woman aged 45-65 years with acute or convalescent COVID-19. The CDR3 protein sequence reads: CATSDFGLAPSTDTQYF. The sequenced DNA: TGTGCCACCAGTGATTTCGGACTAGCACCTAGCACAGATACGCAGTATTTT.